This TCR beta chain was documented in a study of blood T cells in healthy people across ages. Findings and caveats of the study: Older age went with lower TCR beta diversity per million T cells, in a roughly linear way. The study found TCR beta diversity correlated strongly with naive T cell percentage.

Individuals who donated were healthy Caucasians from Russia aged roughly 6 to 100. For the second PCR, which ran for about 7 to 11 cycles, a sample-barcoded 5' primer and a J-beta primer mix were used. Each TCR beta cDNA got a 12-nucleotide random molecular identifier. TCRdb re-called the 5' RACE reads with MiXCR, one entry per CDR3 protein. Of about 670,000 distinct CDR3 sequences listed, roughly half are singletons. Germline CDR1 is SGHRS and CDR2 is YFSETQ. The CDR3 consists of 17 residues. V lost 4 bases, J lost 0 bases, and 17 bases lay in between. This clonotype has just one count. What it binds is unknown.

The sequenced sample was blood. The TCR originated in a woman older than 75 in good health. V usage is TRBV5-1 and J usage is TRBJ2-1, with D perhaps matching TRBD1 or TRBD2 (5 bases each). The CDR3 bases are TGCGCCAGCAGCCCTTTCGGCGAGGGGAGCTCCTACAATGAGCAGTTCTTC. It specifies CASSPFGEGSSYNEQFF.